The T cell receptor beta chain under discussion was sequenced for a study of blood T cells in healthy people across ages. Study background: Using template switching, researchers captured about one barcoded beta molecule for each two T cells.

Through a sample-barcoded 5' primer and a J-beta primer mix, a second PCR was run for 7 to 11 cycles. MiXCR, applied by TCRdb to the 5' RACE reads, yields one record per CDR3 protein. Among some 790,000 distinct CDR3 sequences listed, roughly 26% were seen once. Ranging in age from roughly 6 to 90, the donors were healthy Caucasian individuals from Russia. Germline CDR1 MDHEN, CDR2 SYDVKM. CDR3 size: 13 residues. V lost 7 bases and J lost 7, with 13 bases in between. The TCR sequence derives from a woman of 80 years or more in good health. V usage is TRBV28 and J usage is TRBJ1-4; D remains unclear. Material for sequencing was blood. The CDR3 sequence: CASKRAWGEKLFF. CDR3 in DNA: TGTGCCAGCAAAAGGGCATGGGGTGAAAAACTGTTTTTT.